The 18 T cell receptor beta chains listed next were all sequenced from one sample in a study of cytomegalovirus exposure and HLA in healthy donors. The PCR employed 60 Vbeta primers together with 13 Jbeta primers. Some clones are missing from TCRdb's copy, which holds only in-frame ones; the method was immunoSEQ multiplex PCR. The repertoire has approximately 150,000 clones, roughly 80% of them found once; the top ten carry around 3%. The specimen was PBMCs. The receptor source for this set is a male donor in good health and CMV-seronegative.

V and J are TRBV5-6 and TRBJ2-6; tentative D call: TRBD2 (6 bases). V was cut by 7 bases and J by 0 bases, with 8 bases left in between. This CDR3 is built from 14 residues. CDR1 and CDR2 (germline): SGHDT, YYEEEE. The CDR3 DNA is TGTGCCAGCGGCGGGATCTCTGGGGCCAACGTCCTGACTTTC. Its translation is CASGGISGANVLTF.

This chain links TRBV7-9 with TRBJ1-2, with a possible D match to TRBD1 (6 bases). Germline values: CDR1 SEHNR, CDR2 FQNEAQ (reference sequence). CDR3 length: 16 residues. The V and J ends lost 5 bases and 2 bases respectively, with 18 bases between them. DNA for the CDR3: TGTGCCAGCAGCCACACGCTGGGGGCAGGAAACTATGGCTACACCTTC. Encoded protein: CASSHTLGAGNYGYTF.

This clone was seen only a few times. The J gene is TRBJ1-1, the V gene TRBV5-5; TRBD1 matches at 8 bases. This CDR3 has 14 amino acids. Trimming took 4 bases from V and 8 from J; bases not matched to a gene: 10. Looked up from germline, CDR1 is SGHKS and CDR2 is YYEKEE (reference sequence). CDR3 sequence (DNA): TGTGCCAGCAGCGCAGCTAGACAGGGGAGAGAAGCTTTCTTT. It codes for CASSAARQGREAFF.

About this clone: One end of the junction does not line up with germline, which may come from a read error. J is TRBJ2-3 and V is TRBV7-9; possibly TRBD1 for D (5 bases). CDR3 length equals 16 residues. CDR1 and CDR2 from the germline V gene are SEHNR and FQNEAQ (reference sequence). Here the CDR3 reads CSSSLGPHDFTDTQYF. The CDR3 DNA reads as TGTTCCAGCAGCTTGGGGCCCCACGATTTTACAGATACGCAGTATTTT.

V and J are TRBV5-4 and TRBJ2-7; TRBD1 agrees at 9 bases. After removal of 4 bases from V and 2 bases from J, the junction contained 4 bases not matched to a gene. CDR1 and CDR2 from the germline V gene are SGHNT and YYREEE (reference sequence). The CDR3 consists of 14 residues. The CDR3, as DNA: TGTGCCAGCAGCAAAGGACAGGGGACCTACGAGCAGTACTTC. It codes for CASSKGQGTYEQYF.

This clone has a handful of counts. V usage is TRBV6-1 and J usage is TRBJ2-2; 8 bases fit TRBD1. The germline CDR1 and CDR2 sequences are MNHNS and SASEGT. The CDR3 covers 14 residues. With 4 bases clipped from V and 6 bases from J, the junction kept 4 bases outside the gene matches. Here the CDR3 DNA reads TGTGCCAGCAGTGCCCAGGACAGGGCCGGGGAGCTGTTTTTT. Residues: CASSAQDRAGELFF.

Here the CDR3 reads CSVETTQGSEQYF. In DNA, the CDR3 is TGCAGCGTTGAAACTACCCAGGGAAGCGAGCAGTACTTC. V is TRBV29-1 and J is TRBJ2-7; weak D call: TRBD1 (5 bases). This CDR3 comprises 13 residues. V was pared by 2 bases and J by 6 bases, with 14 bases between. The germline V gene encodes CDR1 SQVTM and CDR2 ANQGSEA.

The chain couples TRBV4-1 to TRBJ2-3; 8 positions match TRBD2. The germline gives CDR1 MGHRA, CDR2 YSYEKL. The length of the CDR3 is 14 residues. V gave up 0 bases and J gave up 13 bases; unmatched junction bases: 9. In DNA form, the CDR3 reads TGCGCCAGCAGCCAAGATCGGACTAGCCCTCGTGAGTATTTT. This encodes CASSQDRTSPREYF.

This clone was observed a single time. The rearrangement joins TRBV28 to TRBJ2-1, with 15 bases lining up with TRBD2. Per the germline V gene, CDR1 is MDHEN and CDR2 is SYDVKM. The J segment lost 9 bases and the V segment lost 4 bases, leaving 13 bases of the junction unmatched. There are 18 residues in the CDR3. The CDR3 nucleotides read TGTGCCAGCAGTTCGACCCCTCGGACTAGCGGGAGGGCCGTTGAGCAGTTCTTC. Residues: CASSSTPRTSGRAVEQFF.

In DNA form, the CDR3 reads TGTGCCAGTAGTATAACGATGCGGGGGAACACTGAAGCTTTCTTT. It is translated as CASSITMRGNTEAFF. V is TRBV19 and J is TRBJ1-1; D gene ambiguous. CDR1 is LNHDA, CDR2 SQIVND, per germline (reference sequence). There are 15 residues in the CDR3. The V end was cut by 2 bases, the J end by 1 base, with 11 bases between.

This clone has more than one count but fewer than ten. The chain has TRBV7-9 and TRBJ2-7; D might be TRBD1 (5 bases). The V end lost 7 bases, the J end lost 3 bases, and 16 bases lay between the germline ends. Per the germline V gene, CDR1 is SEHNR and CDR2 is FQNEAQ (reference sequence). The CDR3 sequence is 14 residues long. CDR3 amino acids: CASTKGALDYEQYF. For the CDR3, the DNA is TGTGCCAGCACCAAAGGGGCCCTAGACTACGAGCAGTACTTC. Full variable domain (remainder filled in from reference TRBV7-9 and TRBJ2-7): DTGVSQNPRHKITKRGQNVTFRCDPISEHNRLYWYRQTLGQGPEFLTYFQNEAQLEKSRLLSDRFSAERPKGSFSTLEIQRTEQGDSAMYLCASTKGALDYEQYFGPGTRLTVT.

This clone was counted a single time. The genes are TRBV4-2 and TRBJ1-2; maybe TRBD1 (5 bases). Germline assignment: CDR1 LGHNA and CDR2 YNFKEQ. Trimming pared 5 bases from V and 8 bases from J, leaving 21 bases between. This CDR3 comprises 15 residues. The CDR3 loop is CASSSRAGGELGYTF. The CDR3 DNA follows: TGTGCCAGCAGCTCTCGGGCCGGGGGGGAACTCGGCTACACCTTC.

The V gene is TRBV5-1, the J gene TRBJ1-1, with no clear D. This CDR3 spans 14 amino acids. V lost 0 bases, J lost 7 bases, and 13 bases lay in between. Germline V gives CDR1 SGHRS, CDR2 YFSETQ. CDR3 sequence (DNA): TGCGCCAGCAGCTTGGGAGGGCGCTTAGATGAAGCTTTCTTT. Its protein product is CASSLGGRLDEAFF. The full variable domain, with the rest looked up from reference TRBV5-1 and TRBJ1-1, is KAGVTQTPRYLIKTRGQQVTLSCSPISGHRSVSWYQQTPGQGLQFLFEYFSETQRNKGNFPGRFSGRQFSNSRSEMNVSTLELGDSALYLCASSLGGRLDEAFFGQGTRLTVV.

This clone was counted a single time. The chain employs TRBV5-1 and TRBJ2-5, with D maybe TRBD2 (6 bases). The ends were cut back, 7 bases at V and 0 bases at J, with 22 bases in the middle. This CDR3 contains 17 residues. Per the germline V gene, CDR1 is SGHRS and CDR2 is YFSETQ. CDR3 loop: CASRPAGRSGYQETQYF. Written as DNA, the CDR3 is TGCGCCAGCCGACCAGCTGGACGTAGCGGTTACCAAGAGACCCAGTACTTC. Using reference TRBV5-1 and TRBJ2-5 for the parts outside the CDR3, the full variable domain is KAGVTQTPRYLIKTRGQQVTLSCSPISGHRSVSWYQQTPGQGLQFLFEYFSETQRNKGNFPGRFSGRQFSNSRSEMNVSTLELGDSALYLCASRPAGRSGYQETQYFGPGTRLLVL.

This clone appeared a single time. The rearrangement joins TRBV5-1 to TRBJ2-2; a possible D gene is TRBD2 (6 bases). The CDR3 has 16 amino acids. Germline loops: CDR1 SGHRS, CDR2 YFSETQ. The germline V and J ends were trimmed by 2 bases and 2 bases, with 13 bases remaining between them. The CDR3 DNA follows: TGCGCCAGCAGCTTTGCGGCGGGGTCCAACACCGGGGAGCTGTTTTTT. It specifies CASSFAAGSNTGELFF.

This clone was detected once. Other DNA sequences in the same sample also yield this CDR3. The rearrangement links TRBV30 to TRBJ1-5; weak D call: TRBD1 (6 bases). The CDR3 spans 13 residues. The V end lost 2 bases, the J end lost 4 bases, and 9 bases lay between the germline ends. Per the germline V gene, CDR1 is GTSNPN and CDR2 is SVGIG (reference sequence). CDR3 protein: CAWSLQGNQPQHF. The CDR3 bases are TGTGCCTGGAGTCTACAGGGTAATCAGCCCCAGCATTTT.

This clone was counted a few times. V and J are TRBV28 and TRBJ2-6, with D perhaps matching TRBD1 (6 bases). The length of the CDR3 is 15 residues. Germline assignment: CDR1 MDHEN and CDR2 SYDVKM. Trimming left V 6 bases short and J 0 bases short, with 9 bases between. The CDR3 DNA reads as TGTGCCAGCAGGGCACAGGGCTCTGGGGCCAACGTCCTGACTTTC. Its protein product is CASRAQGSGANVLTF.

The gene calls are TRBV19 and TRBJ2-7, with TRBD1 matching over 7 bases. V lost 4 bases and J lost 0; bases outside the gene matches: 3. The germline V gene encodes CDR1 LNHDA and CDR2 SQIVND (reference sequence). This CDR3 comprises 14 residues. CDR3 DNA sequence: TGTGCCAGTAGTACGCAGGGGGACTCCTACGAGCAGTACTTC. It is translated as CASSTQGDSYEQYF.